This TCR beta chain comes out of a study of shared clonotypes between healthy human individuals (dated by TCRdb to about 2020). Looking at the study overall: The cohort comprised a couple of women and a few men aged 18 to 49 years. Per donor, three plates each were used for CD4 naive and CD4 memory, two for CD8 naive, and one for CD8 memory. To estimate repertoire size and how much clonotypes are shared between individuals, the study performed deep sequencing of blood TCR repertoires from 4 to 6 healthy adults. To increase sequencing depth and limit assay-specific biases, TCR repertoire library preparation and sequencing were carried out by different laboratories using diverse techniques. Between about 0.8 and 9 billion PBMCs per donor were obtained by leukapheresis.

Paper-wide results and their limitations: The small number of donors limited the genetic and exposure-history diversity represented. Based on pairwise subsampling, the degree of clonotype sharing among donors was expected to be affected by sequencing depth. Incomplete sequencing was indicated by rarefaction of sorted-subset datasets, despite the large sequencing depth. Clonotypes shared by all four sorted-subset donors showed higher generation probabilities than non-shared clonotypes. Naive subsets generally had larger estimated clonotype richness than memory subsets did. Across a few donors, roughly 5.4% of naive CD4, roughly 3.8% of naive CD8, 2.3% of memory CD4, and approximately 0.4% of memory CD8 clonotypes were shared. Sampling was restricted to blood, and TCR repertoires in tissue are likely to differ from TCR repertoires in blood.

Donors were healthy HIV-negative adults with no recently reported acute infections or vaccinations. Only Caucasian adults living in Nashville, Tennessee, USA were represented among the donors. The CD8 memory samples were a combination of magnetically selected CD45RO+ cells and CCR7-negative CD45RA+ effector memory (TemRA) cells. Blood was obtained by leukapheresis, after which PBMCs were separated by Ficoll-Histopaque density gradient centrifugation and cryopreserved in liquid nitrogen vapor phase. Analytical flow cytometry was used to check the purity and quantity of every magnetically sorted T cell population. Genomic DNA was isolated from every sorted fraction and measured by UV absorbance on a Nanodrop 2000c. TCR CDR3 regions were amplified from genomic DNA by multiplex PCR using the deep immunoSEQ assay. Genomic DNA extracted from each cell subset was distributed evenly over all wells of several immunoSEQ 96-well plates, and each plate served as one replicate. Each replicate PCR for sorted subsets received about 220 ng genomic DNA, equal to about 30,000 T cell genomes. Purified libraries were measured with a Qubit 3.0 fluorometer, size-checked on a Bioanalyzer 2100, and measured again with the KAPA Library Quantification kit. A separate single-read 150-cycle Illumina NextSeq 550 flow cell was used to sequence each immunoSEQ 96-well plate. Regarding the original processing steps: The immunoSEQ output contained only junctional sequences without quality scores, so filtering could not match that applied to full-length reads. Sequences were annotated with PyIR, a Python wrapper for IgBLAST v1.9, and V/J genes and CDR3 were assigned using IMGT germline references. Reads with weak V/J assignments (E-value above 1e-6), missing CDR3, stop codons, out-of-frame junctions, or ambiguous translated residues were removed. V3J clonotypes were defined as sequences sharing the same inferred V gene, J gene, and CDR3 amino acid sequence. The percentage overlap between two repertoires was calculated by dividing the number of shared unique clonotypes by the size of the smaller repertoire. Three approaches were used to assess repertoire richness: RTK rarefaction, the Chao1 estimator, and Recon v2.1 estimates of unobserved clonotypes. OLGA was used to compute generation probabilities for all TCRbeta clonotypes that the gDNA method yielded from a handful of donors. TCRdb limited this immuneACCESS table to in-frame rearrangements with V and J called. A share of clones is missing; checked studies link under half to unresolved V genes, and the rest is unexplained. That table furnishes V, J and clone size, whereas the DNA furnished D and trimming. Across this sample there are hundreds of thousands of clones, with just over 95% seen only once. The ten top clones hold less than 0.35% of the sample.

There are 14 amino acids in the CDR3, from cysteine to phenylalanine inclusive. The entry retains the CDR3 DNA only, 42 bases that are in frame from base 1. V drops 3 bases and J drops 4 bases, leaving 15 bases in between. For CDR1 and CDR2, the germline V gene (reference sequence) lists GTSNPN and SVGIG. Worth noting for this clone: The clone's antigen remains unknown. No much larger clonotype is one base removed from it; base qualities were not supplied.

Sequencing used memory CD8+ T cells sorted from blood. What this sample's cell subset or site label stands for: CD45RO+ cells pooled with CCR7-negative TemRA cells. This sequence originates from a man aged 25-40 years in good health. Recombination joined TRBV30 with TRBJ2-5, with the D gene too uncertain to name. The DNA sequence is as follows: TGTGCCTGGAGCGAAACCACCGCTCGAGAGACCCAGTACTTC. It encodes CAWSETTARETQYF.